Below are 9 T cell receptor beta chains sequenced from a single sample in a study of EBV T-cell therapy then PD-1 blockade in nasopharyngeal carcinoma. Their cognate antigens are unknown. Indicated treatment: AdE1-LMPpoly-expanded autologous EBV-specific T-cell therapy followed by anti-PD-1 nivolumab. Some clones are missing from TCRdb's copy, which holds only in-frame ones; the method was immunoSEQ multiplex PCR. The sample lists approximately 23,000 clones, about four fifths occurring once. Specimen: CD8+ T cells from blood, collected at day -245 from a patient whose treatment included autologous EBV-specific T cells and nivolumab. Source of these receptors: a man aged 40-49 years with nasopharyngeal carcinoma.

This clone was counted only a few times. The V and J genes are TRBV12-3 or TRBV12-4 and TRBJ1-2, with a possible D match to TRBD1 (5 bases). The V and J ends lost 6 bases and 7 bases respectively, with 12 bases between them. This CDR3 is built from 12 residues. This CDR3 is CASSIGGPGYTF. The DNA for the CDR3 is TGTGCCAGCAGCATCGGGGGACCTGGCTACACCTTC.

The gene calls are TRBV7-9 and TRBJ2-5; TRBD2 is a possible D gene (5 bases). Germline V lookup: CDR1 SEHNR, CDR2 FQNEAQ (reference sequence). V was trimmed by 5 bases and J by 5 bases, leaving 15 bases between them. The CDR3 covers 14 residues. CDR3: CASSPRGRGETQYF. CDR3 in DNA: TGTGCCAGCAGCCCACGAGGTCGAGGGGAGACCCAGTACTTC.

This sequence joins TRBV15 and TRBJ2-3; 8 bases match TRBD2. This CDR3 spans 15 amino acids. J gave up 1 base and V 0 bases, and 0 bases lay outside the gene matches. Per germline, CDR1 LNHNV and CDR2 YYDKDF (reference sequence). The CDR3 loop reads CATSRERGGTDTQYF. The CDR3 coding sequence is TGTGCCACCAGCAGAGAGCGGGGGGGCACAGATACGCAGTATTTT.

The CDR3 coding sequence is TGTGCCAGTAGTATAGGTTTGGGGGAAAGTAATGAAAAACTGTTTTTT. Amino acids: CASSIGLGESNEKLFF. This chain links TRBV19 with TRBJ1-4, with a possible D match to TRBD1 (5 bases). CDR1 and CDR2 from the germline V gene are LNHDA and SQIVND (reference sequence). This CDR3 spans 16 amino acids. The V gene lost 1 base and the J gene lost 4 bases, with 13 bases spanning the gap.

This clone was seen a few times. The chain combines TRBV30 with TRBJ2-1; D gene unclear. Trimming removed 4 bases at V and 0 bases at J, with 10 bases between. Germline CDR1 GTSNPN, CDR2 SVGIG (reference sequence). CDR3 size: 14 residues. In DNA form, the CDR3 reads TGTGCCTGGACCGTCAAAAGCTCCTACAATGAGCAGTTCTTC. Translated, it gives CAWTVKSSYNEQFF.

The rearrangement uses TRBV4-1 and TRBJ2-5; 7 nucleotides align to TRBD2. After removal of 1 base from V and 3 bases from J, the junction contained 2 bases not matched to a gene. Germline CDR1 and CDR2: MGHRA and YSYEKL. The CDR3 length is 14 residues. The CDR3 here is CASSQAGGEETQYF. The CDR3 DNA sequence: TGCGCCAGCAGCCAAGCGGGGGGAGAAGAGACCCAGTACTTC.

CDR3 in amino acids: CASSESETTKLFF. As DNA, the CDR3 is TGTGCCAGCAGTGAATCGGAAACAACAAAACTGTTTTTT. The chain recombines TRBV6-1 with TRBJ1-4; D gene ambiguous. Trimming took 2 bases from V and 10 from J, leaving 11 bases between them. Germline V gene sequence: CDR1 MNHNS, CDR2 SASEGT. The CDR3 is 13 residues long.

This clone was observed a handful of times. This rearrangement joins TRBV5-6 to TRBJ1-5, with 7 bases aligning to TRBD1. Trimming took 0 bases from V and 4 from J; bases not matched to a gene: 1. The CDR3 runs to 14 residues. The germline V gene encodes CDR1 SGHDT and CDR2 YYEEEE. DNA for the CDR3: TGTGCCAGCAGCTTGGCGACAGGGAATCAGCCCCAGCATTTT. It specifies CASSLATGNQPQHF.

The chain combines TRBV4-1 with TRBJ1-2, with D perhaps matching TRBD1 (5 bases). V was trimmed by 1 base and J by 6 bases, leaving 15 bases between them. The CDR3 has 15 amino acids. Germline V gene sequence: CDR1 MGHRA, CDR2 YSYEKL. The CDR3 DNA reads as TGCGCCAGCAGCCAAGGGGACCAGGGCCGCCATGGCTACACCTTC. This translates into CASSQGDQGRHGYTF.